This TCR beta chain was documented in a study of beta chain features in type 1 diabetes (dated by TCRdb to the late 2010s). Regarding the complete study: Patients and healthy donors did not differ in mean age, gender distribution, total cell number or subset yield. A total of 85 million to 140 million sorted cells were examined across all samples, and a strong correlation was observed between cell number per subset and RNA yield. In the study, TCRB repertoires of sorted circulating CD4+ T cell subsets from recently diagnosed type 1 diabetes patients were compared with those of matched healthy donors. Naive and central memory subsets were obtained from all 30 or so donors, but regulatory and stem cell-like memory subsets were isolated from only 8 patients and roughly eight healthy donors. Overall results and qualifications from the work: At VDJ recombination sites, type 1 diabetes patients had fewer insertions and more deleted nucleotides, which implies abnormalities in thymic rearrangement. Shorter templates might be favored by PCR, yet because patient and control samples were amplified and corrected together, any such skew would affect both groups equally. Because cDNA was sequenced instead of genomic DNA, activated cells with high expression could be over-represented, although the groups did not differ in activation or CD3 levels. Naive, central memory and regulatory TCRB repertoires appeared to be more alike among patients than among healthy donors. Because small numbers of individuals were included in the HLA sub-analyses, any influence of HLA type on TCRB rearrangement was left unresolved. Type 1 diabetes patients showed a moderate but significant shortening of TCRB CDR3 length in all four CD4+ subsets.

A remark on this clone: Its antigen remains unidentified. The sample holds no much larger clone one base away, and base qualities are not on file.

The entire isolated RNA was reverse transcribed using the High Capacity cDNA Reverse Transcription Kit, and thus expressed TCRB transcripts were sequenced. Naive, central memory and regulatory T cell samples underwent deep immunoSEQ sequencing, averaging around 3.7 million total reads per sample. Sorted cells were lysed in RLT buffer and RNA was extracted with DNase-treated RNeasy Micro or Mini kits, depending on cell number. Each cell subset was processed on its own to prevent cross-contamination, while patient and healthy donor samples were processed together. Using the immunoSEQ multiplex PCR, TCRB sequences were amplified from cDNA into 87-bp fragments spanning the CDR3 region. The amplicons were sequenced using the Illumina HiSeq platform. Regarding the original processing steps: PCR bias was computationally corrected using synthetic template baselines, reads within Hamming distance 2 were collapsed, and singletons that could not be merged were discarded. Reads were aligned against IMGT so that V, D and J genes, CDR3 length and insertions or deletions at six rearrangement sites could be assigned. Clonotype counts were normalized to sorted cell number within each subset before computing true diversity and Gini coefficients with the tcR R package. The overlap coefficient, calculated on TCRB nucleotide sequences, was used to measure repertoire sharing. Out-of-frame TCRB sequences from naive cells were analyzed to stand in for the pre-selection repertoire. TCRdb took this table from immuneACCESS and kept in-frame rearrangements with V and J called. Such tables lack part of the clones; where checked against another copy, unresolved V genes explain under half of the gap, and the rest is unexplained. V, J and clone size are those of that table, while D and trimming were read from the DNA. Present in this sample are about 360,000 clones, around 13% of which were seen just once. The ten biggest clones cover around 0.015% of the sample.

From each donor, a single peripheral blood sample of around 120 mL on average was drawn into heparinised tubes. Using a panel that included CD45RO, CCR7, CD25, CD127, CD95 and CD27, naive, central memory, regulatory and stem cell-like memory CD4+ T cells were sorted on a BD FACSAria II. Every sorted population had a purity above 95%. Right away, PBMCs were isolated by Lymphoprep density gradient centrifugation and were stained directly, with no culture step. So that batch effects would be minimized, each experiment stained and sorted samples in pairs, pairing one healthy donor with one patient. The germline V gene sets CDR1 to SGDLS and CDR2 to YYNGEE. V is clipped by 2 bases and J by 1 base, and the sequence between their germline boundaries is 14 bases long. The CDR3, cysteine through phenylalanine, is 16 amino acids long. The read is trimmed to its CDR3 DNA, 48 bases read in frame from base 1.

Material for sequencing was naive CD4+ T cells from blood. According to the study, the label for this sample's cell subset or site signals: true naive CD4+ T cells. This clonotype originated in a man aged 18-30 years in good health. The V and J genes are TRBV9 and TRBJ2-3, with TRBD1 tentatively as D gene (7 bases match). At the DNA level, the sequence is TGTGCCAGCAGCGTCGGAGGGGGCTCGGGCACAGATACGCAGTATTTT. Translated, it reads CASSVGGGSGTDTQYF.